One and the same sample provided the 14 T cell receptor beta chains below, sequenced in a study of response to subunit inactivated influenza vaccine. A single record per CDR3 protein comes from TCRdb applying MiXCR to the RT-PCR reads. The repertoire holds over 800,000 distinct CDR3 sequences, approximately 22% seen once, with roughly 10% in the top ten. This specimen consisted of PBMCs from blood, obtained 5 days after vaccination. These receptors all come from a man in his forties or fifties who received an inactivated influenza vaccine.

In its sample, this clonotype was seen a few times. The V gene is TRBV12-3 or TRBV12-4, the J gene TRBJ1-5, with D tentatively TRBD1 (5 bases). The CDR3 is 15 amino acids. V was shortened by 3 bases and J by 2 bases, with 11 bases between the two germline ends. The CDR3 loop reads CASSFGGGGNQPQHF. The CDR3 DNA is TGTGCCAGCAGTTTCGGGGGTGGGGGCAATCAGCCCCAGCATTTT.

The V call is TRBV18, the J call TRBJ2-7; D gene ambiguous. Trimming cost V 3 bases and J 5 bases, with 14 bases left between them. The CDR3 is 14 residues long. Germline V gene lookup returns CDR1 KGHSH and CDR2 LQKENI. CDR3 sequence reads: CASSPGQIMNEQYF. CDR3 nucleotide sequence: TGTGCCAGCTCACCGGGCCAGATTATGAACGAGCAGTACTTC.

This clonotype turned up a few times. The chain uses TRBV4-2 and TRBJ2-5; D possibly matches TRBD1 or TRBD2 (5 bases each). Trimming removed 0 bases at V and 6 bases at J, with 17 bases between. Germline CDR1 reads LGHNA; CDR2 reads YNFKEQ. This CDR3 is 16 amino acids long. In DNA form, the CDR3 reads TGTGCCAGCAGCCAAGATTCGGGACCCCCTCGGAAGACCCAGTACTTC. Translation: CASSQDSGPPRKTQYF.

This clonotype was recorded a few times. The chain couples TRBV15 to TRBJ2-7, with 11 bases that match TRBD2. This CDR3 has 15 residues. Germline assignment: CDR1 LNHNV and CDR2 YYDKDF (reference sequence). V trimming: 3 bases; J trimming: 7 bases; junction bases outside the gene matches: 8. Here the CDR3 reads CATSSETSGVEEQYF. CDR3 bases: TGTGCCACCAGCAGTGAGACTAGCGGGGTGGAAGAGCAGTACTTC.

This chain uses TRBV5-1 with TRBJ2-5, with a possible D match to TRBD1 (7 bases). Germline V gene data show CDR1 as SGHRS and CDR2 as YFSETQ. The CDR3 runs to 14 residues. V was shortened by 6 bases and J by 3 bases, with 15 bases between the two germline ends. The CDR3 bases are TGCGCCAGCACCCTTGGAGGGACAGAAGAGACCCAGTACTTC. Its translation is CASTLGGTEETQYF.

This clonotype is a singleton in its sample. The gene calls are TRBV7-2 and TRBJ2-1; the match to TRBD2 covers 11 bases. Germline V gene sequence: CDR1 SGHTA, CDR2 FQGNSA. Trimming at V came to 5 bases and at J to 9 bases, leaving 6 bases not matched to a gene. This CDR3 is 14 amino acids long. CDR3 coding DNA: TGTGCCAGCAGCACAACTAGCGGGAGATTTGAGCAGTTCTTC. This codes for CASSTTSGRFEQFF.

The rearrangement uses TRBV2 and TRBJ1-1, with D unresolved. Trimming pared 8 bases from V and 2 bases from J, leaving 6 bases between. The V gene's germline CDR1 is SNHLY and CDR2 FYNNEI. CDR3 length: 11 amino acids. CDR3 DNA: TGTGCCAGCGTAACCAACACTGAAGCTTTCTTT. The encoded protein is CASVTNTEAFF. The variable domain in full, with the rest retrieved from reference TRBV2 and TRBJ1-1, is EPEVTQTPSHQVTQMGQEVILRCVPISNHLYFYWYRQILGQKVEFLVSFYNNEISEKSEIFDDQFSVERPDGSNFTLKIRSTKLEDSAMYFCASVTNTEAFFGQGTRLTVV.

CDR3 sequence (DNA): TGTGCCAGCAAGGACGGCCTGGGGACAGATACGCAGTATTTT. It is translated as CASKDGLGTDTQYF. V gene TRBV5-6 combines with J gene TRBJ2-3; D unresolved. The CDR3 covers 14 residues. Per germline, CDR1 SGHDT and CDR2 YYEEEE. The ends were cut back, 6 bases at V and 3 bases at J, with 14 bases in the middle.

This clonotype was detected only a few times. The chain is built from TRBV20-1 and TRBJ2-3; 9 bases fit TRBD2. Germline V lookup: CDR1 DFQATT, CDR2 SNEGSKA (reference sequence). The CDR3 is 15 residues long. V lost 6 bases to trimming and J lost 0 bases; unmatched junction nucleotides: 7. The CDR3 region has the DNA TGCAGTGCAACCGGGACTAGCTTTAGCACAGATACGCAGTATTTT. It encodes CSATGTSFSTDTQYF.

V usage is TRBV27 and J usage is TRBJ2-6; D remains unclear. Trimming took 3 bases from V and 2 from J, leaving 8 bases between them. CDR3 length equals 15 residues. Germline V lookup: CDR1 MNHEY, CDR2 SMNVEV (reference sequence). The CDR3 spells CASSFLRTGANVLTF. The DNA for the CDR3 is TGTGCCAGCAGTTTTTTGAGAACTGGGGCCAACGTCCTGACTTTC.

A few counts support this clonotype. CDR3 nucleotide sequence: TGTGCCACCAGTGATTCCGGTAGGGGCCTTGGGTATGAGCAGTTCTTC. Residues: CATSDSGRGLGYEQFF. The J gene is TRBJ2-1, the V gene TRBV24-1; D perhaps matches TRBD1 (5 bases). The CDR3 is 16 amino acids. Germline-derived CDR1 and CDR2 are KGHDR and SFDVKD. V was trimmed by 2 bases and J by 8 bases, leaving 18 bases between them.

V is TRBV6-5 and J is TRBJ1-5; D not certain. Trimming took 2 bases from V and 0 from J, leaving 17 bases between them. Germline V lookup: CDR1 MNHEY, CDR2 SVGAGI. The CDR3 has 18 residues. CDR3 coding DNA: TGTGCCAGCAGTTACGGGATCGCTTTGGGGTATAGCAATCAGCCCCAGCATTTT. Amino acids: CASSYGIALGYSNQPQHF.

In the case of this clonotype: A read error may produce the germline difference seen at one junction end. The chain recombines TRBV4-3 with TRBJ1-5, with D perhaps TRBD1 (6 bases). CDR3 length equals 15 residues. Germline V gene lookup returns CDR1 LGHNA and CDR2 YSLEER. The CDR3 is CASSQASGGNHPQHF. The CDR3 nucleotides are TGCGCCAGCAGCCAAGCATCGGGGGGCAATCACCCCCAGCATTTT.

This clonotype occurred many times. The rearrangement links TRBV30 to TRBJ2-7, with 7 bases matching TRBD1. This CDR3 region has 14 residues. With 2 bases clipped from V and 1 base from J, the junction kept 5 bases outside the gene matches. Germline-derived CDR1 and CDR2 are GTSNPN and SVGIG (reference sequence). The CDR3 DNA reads TGTGCCTGGAGTATCGGGACAGTTTCCTACGAGCAGTACTTC. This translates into CAWSIGTVSYEQYF.